The sequence of this T cell receptor beta chain was determined in a study of blood T cell repertoires in COVID-19 (dated by TCRdb to the early 2020s). In terms of the full investigation: Samples from collaborators originated in the United States, Italy and Spain and spanned both the acute and convalescent phases of COVID-19. Deeply sampled blood TCRbeta repertoires from subjects exposed to, actively infected with, or recovered from COVID-19 were included in the dataset. The prospective study material was composed of cDNA or gDNA derived from T cells, B-cell-depleted T cells, or PBMCs. Samples came from the ongoing ImmuneRACE study (first 160 participants) plus 1,254 subjects from 6 global collaborators. The repertoires were released in a freely available public database meant as a resource for research on the immune response to SARS-CoV-2. HLA class I and class II types, where available, came from metadata supplied by the sample provider rather than from assay-based typing. The sample metadata nearly always contained a de-identified subject ID, COVID-19 status, age in years and sex.

To note about this clone: Its antigen is currently not known. No base quality values were provided; no much bigger clone lies one nucleotide off.

TCRbeta CDR3 regions were amplified from genomic DNA using the immunoSEQ Assay, a bias-controlled multiplex PCR. The paper's processing steps were these. The number of nucleated cells in each sample was estimated from the amplification of reference gene primers within the assay. To quantify the absolute abundance of each unique TCRbeta CDR3 rearrangement, sequence reads were collapsed and filtered. For each sample, productive Simpson clonality was calculated by taking the square root of Simpson's diversity index across productive rearrangements. TCRdb took over this immuneACCESS table, retaining in-frame rearrangements with V and J assigned. Such tables are incomplete; in checked studies, under half of the missing clones stem from an unresolved V gene, and the remainder is unexplained. Clone size and V and J calls were adopted from that table, with D and trimming inferred from the DNA. Recorded for this sample are 31,000 or so clones; about 90% of them occurred a single time. Roughly 24% of the sample comes from the top ten.

Counted from cysteine to phenylalanine, this CDR3 has 15 amino acids. Just the 45-base CDR3 DNA is kept, in frame starting at base 1. Per the germline V gene, SGHTA is the CDR1 and FQGTGA is the CDR2. The germline V end is reduced by 4 bases and the J end by 0 bases; junction bases left unmatched: 3. Whole blood was collected in K2EDTA tubes by collaborating institutions according to the institutions' own protocols. For TCRbeta analysis, collaborators shipped samples in one of three forms: frozen whole blood, isolated PBMCs, or DNA extracted from either of those sample types. Study-wide conclusions, independent of this receptor: The quantity of clinical and demographic metadata differed by source and by participant and was supplied without curation.

The receptor chain draws on TRBV7-3 and TRBJ1-1; TRBD1 aligns with 9 central bases. Sequencing was performed on peripheral blood. The TCR was taken from a human donor with active COVID-19. The donor label of this sample is uncertain. The base sequence is TGTGCCAGCAGCTCGACAGGGGGTCTGAACACTGAAGCTTTCTTT. It codes for CASSSTGGLNTEAFF.